The present TCR beta chain was sequenced within a study of shared clonotypes between healthy human individuals. Study findings and constraints: Although depth was large, rarefaction showed that sequencing of the sorted subsets was incomplete.

About this clone itself: Its antigen is unidentified.

The CDR3 totals 16 residues. V was cut by 3 bases and J by 5 bases, with 19 bases left in between. Germline V CDR1 and CDR2: MDHEN, SYDVKM. Sorted-subset replicate PCR reactions contained 200 ng DNA, corresponding to tens of thousands of T cell genomes. Method: immunoSEQ multiplex PCR; TCRdb's copy keeps in-frame clones and lacks some. The data hold about 2.5 million clones, with just under 95% observed a single time. Naive CD45RA+ and memory CD45RA-negative subsets were split from CD4+ cells. The chain is built from TRBV28 and TRBJ1-1, with D maybe TRBD1 (6 bases). Sequenced sample: naive CD4+ T cells from PBMCs. Subset described: CD45RA+ positively selected. The receptor was isolated from a man between 18 and 35 years old in good health. Some clones in this sample may be carry-over from other donors' samples. The CDR3 reads CASSFSGGAGGTEAFF. The CDR3 DNA is TGTGCCAGCAGTTTTTCGGGGGGCGCGGGTGGGACTGAAGCTTTCTTT.